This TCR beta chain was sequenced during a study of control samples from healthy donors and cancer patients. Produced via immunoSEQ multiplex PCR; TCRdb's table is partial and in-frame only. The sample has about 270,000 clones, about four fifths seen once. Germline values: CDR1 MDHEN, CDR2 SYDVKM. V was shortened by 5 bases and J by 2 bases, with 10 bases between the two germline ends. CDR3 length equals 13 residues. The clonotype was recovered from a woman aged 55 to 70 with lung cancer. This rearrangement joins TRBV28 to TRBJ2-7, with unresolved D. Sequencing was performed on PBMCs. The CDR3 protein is CASSPTPTYEQYF. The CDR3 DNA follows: TGTGCCAGCAGTCCGACACCTACCTACGAGCAGTACTTC. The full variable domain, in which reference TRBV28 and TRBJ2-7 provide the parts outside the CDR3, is DVKVTQSSRYLVKRTGEKVFLECVQDMDHENMFWYRQDPGLGLRLIYFSYDVKMKEKGDIPEGYSVSREKKERFSLILESASTNQTSMYLCASSPTPTYEQYFGPGTRLTVT.